The 7 T cell receptor beta chains reported below all come from one sample, sequenced in a study of cytomegalovirus exposure and HLA in healthy donors (dated by TCRdb to the late 2010s). Preparation of the library involved the immunoSEQ multiplex PCR assay. For the multiplex PCR, a mixture combining 60 forward primers for TCR Vbeta segments and 13 reverse primers for TCR Jbeta segments was used. The source is immuneACCESS, and TCRdb retained only in-frame sequences with V and J called. Part of the clones is not carried over; for the studies checked, unresolved V genes explain less than half of this, and the remainder is unexplained. The table for this sample lists 45,000 to 55,000 clones. Roughly 11% of the sample goes to the ten largest clones. Sequencing was performed on PBMCs. All receptors come from a woman aged 45-60 years in good health and CMV-seropositive.

The chain combines TRBV30 with TRBJ2-2; D unclear. This CDR3 region has 14 residues. CDR1 GTSNPN and CDR2 SVGIG come from the germline V gene (reference sequence). V shed 7 bases and J shed 2 bases, with 14 bases lying between them. The CDR3 sequence is CASLQVLNTGELFF. The CDR3 region has the DNA TGTGCCTCCCTCCAGGTCCTCAACACCGGGGAGCTGTTTTTT.

The chain has TRBV2 and TRBJ1-1; 8 bases map to TRBD1. This CDR3 has 15 amino acids. The germline CDR1 and CDR2 sequences are SNHLY and FYNNEI. V lost 9 bases and J lost 3; bases outside the gene matches: 12. CDR3 DNA: TGTGCCAGTAGGAGAGGACAGGGAGACTACACTGAAGCTTTCTTT. Its translation is CASRRGQGDYTEAFF.

V is TRBV28 and J is TRBJ2-7; 8 nucleotides align to TRBD1. The germline V gene encodes CDR1 MDHEN and CDR2 SYDVKM. The CDR3 consists of 16 residues. Losses at the gene ends were 3 bases for V and 5 bases for J; bases not matched to a gene: 12. Here the CDR3 reads CASSFAHARGRDEQYF. Written as DNA, the CDR3 is TGTGCCAGCAGTTTTGCCCACGCCAGGGGGCGTGACGAGCAGTACTTC.

Considering frequency, this clone is medium-sized (0.01 to 0.1%). DNA of the CDR3: TGTGCCAGCAACCTAGAGAACACTGAAGCTTTCTTT. Its translation: CASNLENTEAFF. The V gene is TRBV7-2, the J gene TRBJ1-1; no definite D call. V lost 7 bases and J lost 1, with 7 bases in between. The germline V gene encodes CDR1 SGHTA and CDR2 FQGNSA. The CDR3 spans 12 residues.

In DNA, the CDR3 is TGTGCCAGAAGCTTCCGACCGACCGGGACTAGCGGGAGTCATGATGAGCAGTTCTTC. Protein sequence: CARSFRPTGTSGSHDEQFF. The rearrangement links TRBV5-3 to TRBJ2-1; 14 bases are a match to TRBD2. TRBV5-3 is given ORF status, its function remaining uncertain. With V trimmed by 2 bases and J by 8 bases, 15 bases remained unmatched. The CDR3 consists of 19 residues.

The rearrangement joins TRBV4-1 to TRBJ1-5; TRBD1 might be the D (6 bases). V was shortened by 4 bases and J by 5 bases, with 18 bases between the two germline ends. The CDR3 is 16 residues long. Per germline, CDR1 MGHRA and CDR2 YSYEKL. This chain's CDR3 is CASSPRQAGGYQPQHF. For the CDR3, the DNA is TGCGCCAGCAGCCCTAGACAGGCGGGGGGATATCAGCCCCAGCATTTT.

This rearrangement joins TRBV5-8 to TRBJ1-6; D call uncertain. The germline V gene encodes CDR1 SGHTS and CDR2 YDEGEE. Trimming stripped 2 bases from V and 0 bases from J, with 12 bases between. This CDR3 contains 17 residues. This CDR3 is CASSLWTSSSYNSPLHF. As DNA, the CDR3 is TGTGCCAGCAGCTTATGGACTTCCAGCTCCTATAATTCACCCCTCCACTTT.